The sequence of this T cell receptor beta chain was determined in a study of blood T cell repertoires in COVID-19. As for the study in general: The analysed material was cDNA or gDNA that came from T cells, B-cell-depleted T cells, or PBMCs.

In the source study's methods: Estimation of nucleated cell counts relied on the amplification of reference gene primers. The protocol was immunoSEQ multiplex PCR, while the TCRdb copy is restricted to in-frame clones and leaves out a portion. V, J and clone size derive from that table, while D and trimming were established from the DNA sequence. The sample lists 150,000 or so clones; around four fifths were seen once. CDR1 and CDR2 (germline): SEHNR, FQNEAQ (reference sequence). The trim removed 5 bases at V and 7 bases at J, leaving 5 bases unmatched. This CDR3 is built from 14 residues. In terms of age and location, participants ranged from roughly 18 to 100 years and lived in about 25 US areas. Membership in each cohort depended on participant-reported clinical history.

The TCR sequence derives from a woman in her fifties or sixties in a cohort exposed to, infected with or recovered from COVID-19 (not recorded which). This chain connects TRBV7-9 to TRBJ1-2; 12 bases line up with TRBD1. The sequencing input was PBMCs or T cells enriched from blood (not recorded which). The CDR3 loop is CASSPGQGAGGYTF. The CDR3 region has the DNA TGTGCCAGCAGCCCGGGACAGGGGGCCGGTGGCTACACCTTC.